This T cell receptor (beta chain) was found in a study of T cells in Graves' hyperthyroidism and ophthalmopathy. V was clipped by 5 bases and J by 4 bases, with 11 bases between them. This CDR3 is built from 13 residues. Germline V lookup: CDR1 SEHNR, CDR2 FQNEAQ (reference sequence). Concerning this clonotype itself: Its antigen is unidentified.

The study left out patients who had uncontrolled infection, other autoimmune disease, pregnancy or lactation. Study-wide results and caveats: Among clonotypes expanded in thyroid above 0.001, most were also found in blood. Ophthalmopathy and stable hyperthyroidism were told apart by a 13 V-J model.

RNA transcripts gave rise to amplified TCR beta CDR3 regions. The TCR CDR3 was amplified in a first-round RT-PCR using the HTBI primer set. Each CDR3 protein gets one entry after TCRdb re-called the multiplex PCR reads with MiXCR. The data contain approximately 740,000 distinct CDR3 sequences, about 15% of them singletons. The sample comprised blood. This chain uses TRBV7-9 with TRBJ1-2; D is undetermined. The receptor's source is a woman aged 18-30 years with Graves' hyperthyroidism. The CDR3 here is CASSRPDIYGYTF. In nucleotides, the CDR3 is TGTGCCAGCAGCCGCCCGGATATCTATGGCTACACCTTC.